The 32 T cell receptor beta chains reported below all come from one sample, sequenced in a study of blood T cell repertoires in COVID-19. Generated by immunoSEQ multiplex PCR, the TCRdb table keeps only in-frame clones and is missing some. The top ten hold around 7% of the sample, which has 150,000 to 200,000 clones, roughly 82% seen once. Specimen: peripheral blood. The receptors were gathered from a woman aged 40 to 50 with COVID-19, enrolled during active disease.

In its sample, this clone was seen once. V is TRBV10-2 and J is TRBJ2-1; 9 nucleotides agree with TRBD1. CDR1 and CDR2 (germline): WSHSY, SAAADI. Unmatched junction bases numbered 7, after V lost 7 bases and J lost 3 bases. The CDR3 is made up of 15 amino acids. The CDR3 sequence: CASKGGGQGYNEQFF. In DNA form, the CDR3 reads TGCGCCAGCAAAGGAGGGGGACAGGGCTACAATGAGCAGTTCTTC.

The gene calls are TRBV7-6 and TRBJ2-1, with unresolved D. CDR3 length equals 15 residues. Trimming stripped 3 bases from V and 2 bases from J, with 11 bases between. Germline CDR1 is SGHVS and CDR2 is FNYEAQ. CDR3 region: CASSFSGGTYNEQFF. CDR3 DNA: TGTGCCAGCAGCTTCAGTGGTGGCACCTACAATGAGCAGTTCTTC.

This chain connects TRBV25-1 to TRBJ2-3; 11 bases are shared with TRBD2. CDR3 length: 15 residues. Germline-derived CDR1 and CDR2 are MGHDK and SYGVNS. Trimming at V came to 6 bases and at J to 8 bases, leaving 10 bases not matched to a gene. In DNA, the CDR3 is TGTGCCAGCAGCGAGACTAGCGGGGTGGGACGTACGCAGTATTTT. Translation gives CASSETSGVGRTQYF. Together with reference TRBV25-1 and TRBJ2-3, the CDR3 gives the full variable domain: EADIYQTPRYLVIGTGKKITLECSQTMGHDKMYWYQQDPGMELHLIHYSYGVNSTEKGDLSSESTVSRIRTEHFPLTLESARPSHTSQYLCASSETSGVGRTQYFGPGTRLTVL.

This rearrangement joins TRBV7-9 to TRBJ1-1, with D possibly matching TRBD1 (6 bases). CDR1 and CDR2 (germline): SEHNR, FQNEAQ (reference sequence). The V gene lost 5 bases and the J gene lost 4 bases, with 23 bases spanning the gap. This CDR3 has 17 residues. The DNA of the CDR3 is TGTGCCAGCAGCCCCGGGACAAGGCCCCTCTGGGCCACTGAAGCTTTCTTT. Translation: CASSPGTRPLWATEAFF.

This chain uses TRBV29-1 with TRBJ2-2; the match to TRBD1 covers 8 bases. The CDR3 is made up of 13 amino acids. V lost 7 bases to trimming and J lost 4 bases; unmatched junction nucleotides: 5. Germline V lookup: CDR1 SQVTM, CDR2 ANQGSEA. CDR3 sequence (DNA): TGCAGCGGGGGACAGGTGATCACCGGGGAGCTGTTTTTT. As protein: CSGGQVITGELFF.

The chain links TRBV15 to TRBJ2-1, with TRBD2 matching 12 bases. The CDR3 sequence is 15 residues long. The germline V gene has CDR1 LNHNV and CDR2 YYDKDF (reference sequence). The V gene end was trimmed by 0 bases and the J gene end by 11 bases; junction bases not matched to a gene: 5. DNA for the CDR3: TGTGCCACCAGCAGAGATCAGACTAGCGGGGGAAAGCAGTTCTTC. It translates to CATSRDQTSGGKQFF.

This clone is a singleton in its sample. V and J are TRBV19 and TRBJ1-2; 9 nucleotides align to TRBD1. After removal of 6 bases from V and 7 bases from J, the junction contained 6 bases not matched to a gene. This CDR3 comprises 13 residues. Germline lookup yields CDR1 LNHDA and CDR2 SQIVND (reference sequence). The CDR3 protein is CASRNRGHFGYTF. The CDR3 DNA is TGTGCCAGTAGAAACAGGGGGCATTTTGGCTACACCTTC.

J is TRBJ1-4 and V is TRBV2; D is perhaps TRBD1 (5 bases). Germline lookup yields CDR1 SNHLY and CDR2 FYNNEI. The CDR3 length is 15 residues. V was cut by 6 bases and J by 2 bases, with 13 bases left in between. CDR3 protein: CASRAQGATNEKLFF. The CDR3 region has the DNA TGTGCCAGCAGGGCCCAAGGGGCGACTAATGAAAAACTGTTTTTT. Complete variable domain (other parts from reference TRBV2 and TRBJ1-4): EPEVTQTPSHQVTQMGQEVILRCVPISNHLYFYWYRQILGQKVEFLVSFYNNEISEKSEIFDDQFSVERPDGSNFTLKIRSTKLEDSAMYFCASRAQGATNEKLFFGSGTQLSVL.

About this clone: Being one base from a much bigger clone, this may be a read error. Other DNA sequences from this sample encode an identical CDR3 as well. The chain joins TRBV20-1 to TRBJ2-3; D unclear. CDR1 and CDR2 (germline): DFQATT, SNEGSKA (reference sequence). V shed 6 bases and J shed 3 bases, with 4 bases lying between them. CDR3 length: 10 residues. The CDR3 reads CSAYTDTQYF. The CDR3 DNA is TGCAGTGCCTATACAGATACGCAGTATTTT.

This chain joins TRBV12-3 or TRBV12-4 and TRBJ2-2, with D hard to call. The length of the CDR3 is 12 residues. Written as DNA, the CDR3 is TGTGCAACGGTGATCCCCGCCGGGGAGCTGTTTTTT. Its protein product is CATVIPAGELFF.

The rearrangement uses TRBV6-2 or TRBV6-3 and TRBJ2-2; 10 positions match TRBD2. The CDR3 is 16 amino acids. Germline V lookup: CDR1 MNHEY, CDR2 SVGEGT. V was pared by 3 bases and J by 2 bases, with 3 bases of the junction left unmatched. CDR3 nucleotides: TGTGCCAGCAGTTATGGACTAGCGGTAAACACCGGGGAGCTGTTTTTT. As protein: CASSYGLAVNTGELFF.

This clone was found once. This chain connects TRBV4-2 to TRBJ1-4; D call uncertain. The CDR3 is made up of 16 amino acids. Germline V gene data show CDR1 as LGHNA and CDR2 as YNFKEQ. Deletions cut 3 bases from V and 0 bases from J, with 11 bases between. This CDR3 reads CASSQAFQATNEKLFF. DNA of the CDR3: TGTGCCAGCAGCCAGGCATTCCAAGCAACTAATGAAAAACTGTTTTTT.

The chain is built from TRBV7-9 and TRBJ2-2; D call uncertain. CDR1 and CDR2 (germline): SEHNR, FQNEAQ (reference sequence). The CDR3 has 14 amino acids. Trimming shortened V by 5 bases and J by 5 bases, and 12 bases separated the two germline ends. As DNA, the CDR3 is TGTGCCAGCAGCGAAAGTCCGGTAACCGGGGAGCTGTTTTTT. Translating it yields CASSESPVTGELFF.

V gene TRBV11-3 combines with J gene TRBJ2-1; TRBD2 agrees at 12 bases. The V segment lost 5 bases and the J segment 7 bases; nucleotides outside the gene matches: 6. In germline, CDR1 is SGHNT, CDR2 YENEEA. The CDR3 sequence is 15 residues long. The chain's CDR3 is CASSGGLAGGNEQFF. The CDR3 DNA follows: TGTGCCAGCAGCGGGGGGCTAGCGGGAGGGAATGAGCAGTTCTTC.

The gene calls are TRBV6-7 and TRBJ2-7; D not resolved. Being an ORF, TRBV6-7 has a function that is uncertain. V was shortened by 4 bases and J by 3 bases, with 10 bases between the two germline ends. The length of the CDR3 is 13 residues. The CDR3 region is CASSSPCSYEQYV. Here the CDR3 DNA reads TGTGCCAGCAGTTCTCCTTGCAGCTACGAGCAGTACGTC.

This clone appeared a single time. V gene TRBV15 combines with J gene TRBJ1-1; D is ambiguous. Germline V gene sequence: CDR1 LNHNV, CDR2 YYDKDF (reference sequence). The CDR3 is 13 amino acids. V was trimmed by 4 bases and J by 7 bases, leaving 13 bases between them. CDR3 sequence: CATSTREEGEAFF. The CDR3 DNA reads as TGTGCCACCAGCACCCGGGAAGAGGGTGAAGCTTTCTTT.

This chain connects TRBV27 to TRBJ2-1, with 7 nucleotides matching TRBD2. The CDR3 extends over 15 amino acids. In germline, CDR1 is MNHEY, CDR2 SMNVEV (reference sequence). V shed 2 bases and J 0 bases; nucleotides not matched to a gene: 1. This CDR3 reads CASSLRGSSYNEQFF. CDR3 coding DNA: TGTGCCAGCAGTTTACGCGGGAGCTCCTACAATGAGCAGTTCTTC.

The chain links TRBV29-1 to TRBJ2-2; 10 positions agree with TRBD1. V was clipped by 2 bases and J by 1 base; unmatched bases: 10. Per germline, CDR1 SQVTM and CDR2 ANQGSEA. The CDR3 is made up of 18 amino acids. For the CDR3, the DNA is TGCAGCGTTGAAAGGAAGGGACAGGGGCAGGAGAACACCGGGGAGCTGTTTTTT. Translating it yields CSVERKGQGQENTGELFF.

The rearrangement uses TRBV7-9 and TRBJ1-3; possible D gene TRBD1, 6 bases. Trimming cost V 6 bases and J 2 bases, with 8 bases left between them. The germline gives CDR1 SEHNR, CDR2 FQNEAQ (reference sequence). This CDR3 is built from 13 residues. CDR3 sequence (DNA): TGTGCCAGCAGACAGGGTCCTGGAAACACCATATATTTT. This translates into CASRQGPGNTIYF. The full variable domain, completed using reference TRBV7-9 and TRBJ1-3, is DTGVSQNPRHKITKRGQNVTFRCDPISEHNRLYWYRQTLGQGPEFLTYFQNEAQLEKSRLLSDRFSAERPKGSFSTLEIQRTEQGDSAMYLCASRQGPGNTIYFGEGSWLTVV.

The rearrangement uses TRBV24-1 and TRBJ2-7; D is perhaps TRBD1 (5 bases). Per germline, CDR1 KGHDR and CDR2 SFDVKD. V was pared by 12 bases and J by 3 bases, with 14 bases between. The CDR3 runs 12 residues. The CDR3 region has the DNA TGTGCCCTGACCGCAGGGTTCTACGAGCAGTACTTC. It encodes CALTAGFYEQYF.

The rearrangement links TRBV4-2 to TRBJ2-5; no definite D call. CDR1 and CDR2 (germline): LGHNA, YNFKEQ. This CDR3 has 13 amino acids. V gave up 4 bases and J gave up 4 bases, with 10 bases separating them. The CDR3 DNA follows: TGTGCCAGCAGCCCCGAGGTAGGAGAGACCCAGTACTTC. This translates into CASSPEVGETQYF.

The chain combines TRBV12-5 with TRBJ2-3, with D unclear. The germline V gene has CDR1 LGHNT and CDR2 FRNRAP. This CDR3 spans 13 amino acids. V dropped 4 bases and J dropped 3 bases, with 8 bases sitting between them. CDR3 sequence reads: CASGWAQTDTQYF. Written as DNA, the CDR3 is TGTGCTAGTGGTTGGGCACAAACAGATACGCAGTATTTT.

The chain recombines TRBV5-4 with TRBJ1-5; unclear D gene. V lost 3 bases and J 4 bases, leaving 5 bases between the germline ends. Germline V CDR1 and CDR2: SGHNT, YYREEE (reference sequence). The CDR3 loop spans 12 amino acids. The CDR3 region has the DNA TGTGCCAGCAGCTCCCCAAATCAGCCCCAGCATTTT. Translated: CASSSPNQPQHF.

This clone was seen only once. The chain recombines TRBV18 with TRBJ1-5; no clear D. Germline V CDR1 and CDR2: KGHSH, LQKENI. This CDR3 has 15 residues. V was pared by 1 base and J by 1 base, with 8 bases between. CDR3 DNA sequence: TGTGCCAGCTCACCACAGAGCCTAAGCAATCAGCCCCAGCATTTT. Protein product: CASSPQSLSNQPQHF.

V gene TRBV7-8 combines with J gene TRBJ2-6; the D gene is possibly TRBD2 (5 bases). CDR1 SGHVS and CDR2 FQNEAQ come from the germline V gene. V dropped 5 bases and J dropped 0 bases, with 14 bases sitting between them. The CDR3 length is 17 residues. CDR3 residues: CASSPRTGSSGANVLTF. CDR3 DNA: TGTGCCAGCAGCCCCCGGACGGGGAGCTCTGGGGCCAACGTCCTGACTTTC.

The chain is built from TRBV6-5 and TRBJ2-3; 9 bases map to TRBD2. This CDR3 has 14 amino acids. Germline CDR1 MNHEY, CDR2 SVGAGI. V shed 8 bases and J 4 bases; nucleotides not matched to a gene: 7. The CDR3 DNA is TGTGCCAGCGAGAGCGGGAGGAGGGCAGATACGCAGTATTTT. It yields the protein CASESGRRADTQYF.

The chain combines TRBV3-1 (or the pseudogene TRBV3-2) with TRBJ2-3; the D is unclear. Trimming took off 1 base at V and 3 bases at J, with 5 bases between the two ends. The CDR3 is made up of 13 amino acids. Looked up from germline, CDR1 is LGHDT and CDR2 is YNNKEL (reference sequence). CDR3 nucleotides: TGTGCCAGCAGCCAAGTTAATACAGATACGCAGTATTTT. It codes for CASSQVNTDTQYF.

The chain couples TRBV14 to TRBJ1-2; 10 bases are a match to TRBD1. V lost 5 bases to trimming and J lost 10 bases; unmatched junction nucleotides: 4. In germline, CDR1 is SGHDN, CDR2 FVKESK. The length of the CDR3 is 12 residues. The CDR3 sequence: CASSSRQGAYTF. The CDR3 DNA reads TGTGCCAGCAGCTCTCGACAGGGGGCCTACACCTTC.

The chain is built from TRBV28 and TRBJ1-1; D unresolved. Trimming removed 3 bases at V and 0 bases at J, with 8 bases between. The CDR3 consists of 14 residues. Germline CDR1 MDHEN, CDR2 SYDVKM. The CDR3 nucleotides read TGTGCCAGCAGTTTCCCAGGAATGAACACTGAAGCTTTCTTT. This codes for CASSFPGMNTEAFF.

CDR3 in DNA: TGCGCCAGCAGCTCGAGACAGGGGGTCGACGGGGCCAACGTCCTGACTTTC. It translates to CASSSRQGVDGANVLTF. The rearrangement joins TRBV5-1 to TRBJ2-6; TRBD1 matches 9 bases. V gave up 3 bases and J gave up 4 bases; unmatched junction bases: 8. From germline, CDR1 is SGHRS and CDR2 YFSETQ. This CDR3 has 17 residues.

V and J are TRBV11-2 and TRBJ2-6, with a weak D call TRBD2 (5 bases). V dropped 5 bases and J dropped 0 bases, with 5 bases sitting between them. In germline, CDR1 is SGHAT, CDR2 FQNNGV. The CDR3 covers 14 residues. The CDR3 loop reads CASSTSSGANVLTF. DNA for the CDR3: TGTGCCAGCAGCACTAGCTCTGGGGCCAACGTCCTGACTTTC. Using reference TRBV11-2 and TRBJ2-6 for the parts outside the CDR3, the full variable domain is EAGVAQSPRYKIIEKRQSVAFWCNPISGHATLYWYQQILGQGPKLLIQFQNNGVVDDSQLPKDRFSAERLKGVDSTLKIQPAKLEDSAVYLCASSTSSGANVLTFGAGSRLTVL.

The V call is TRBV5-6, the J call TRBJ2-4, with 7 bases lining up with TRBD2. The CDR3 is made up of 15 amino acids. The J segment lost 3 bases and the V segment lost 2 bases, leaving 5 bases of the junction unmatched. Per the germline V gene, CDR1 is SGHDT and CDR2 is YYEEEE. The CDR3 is CASSFLAANKNIQYF. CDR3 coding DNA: TGTGCCAGCAGCTTTCTAGCGGCAAACAAAAACATTCAGTACTTC.